This record looks at one TCR beta chain sequence and its context. Antigen unknown. This entry is derived from a study of T-cell memory formation after mild COVID-19. Findings and caveats of the study: CD4+ contracting clones were found mainly in CM and EM, and CD8+ ones in EMRA. A second wave of clones peaked on day 37, and their SARS-CoV-2 specificity went unconfirmed.

TCRdb re-called the 5' RACE reads through MiXCR, storing one row per CDR3 protein. The sample yields fewer than 350,000 distinct CDR3 sequences, around an eighth seen once. Germline CDR1 reads LNHNV; CDR2 reads YYDKDF (reference sequence). The germline V and J ends were trimmed by 3 bases and 8 bases, with 8 bases remaining between them. The CDR3 has 12 residues. The chain uses TRBV15 and TRBJ2-1; D is undetermined. The TCR originated in a man aged 18 to 30 who had mild COVID-19 (a few samples of this study predate the infection). Cell type and time point are not known. The specimen sequenced was PBMCs or a T cell subset sorted from them (not recorded which). CDR3 loop: CATSSRLDEQFF. In DNA form, the CDR3 reads TGTGCCACCAGCAGTCGGTTGGATGAGCAGTTCTTC.